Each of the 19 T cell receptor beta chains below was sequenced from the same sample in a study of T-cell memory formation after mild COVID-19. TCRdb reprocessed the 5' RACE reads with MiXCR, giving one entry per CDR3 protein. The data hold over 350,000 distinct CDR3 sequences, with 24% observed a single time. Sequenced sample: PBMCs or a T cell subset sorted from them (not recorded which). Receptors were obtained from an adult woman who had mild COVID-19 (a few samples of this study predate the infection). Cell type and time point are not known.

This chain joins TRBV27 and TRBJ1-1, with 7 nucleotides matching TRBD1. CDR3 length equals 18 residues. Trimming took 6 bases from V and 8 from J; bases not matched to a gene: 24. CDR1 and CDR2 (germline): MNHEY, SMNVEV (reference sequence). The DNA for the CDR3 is TGTGCCAGCAGGCCGTTTCGGTGGGAGGAAGGGGGCGATGTAGAAGCTTTCTTT. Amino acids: CASRPFRWEEGGDVEAFF.

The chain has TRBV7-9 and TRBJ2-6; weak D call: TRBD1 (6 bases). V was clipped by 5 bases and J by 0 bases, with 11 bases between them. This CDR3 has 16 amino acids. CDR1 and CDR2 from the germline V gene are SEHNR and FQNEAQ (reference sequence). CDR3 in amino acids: CASSRQEFSGANVLTF. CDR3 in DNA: TGTGCCAGCAGCAGACAGGAGTTCTCTGGGGCCAACGTCCTGACTTTC.

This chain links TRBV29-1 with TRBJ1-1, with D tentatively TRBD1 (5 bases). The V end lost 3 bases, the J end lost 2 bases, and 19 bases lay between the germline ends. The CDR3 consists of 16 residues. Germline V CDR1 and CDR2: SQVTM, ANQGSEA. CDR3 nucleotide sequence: TGCAGCGTTGACGGGGGGATCTGGGCGAGTAACACTGAAGCTTTCTTT. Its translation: CSVDGGIWASNTEAFF.

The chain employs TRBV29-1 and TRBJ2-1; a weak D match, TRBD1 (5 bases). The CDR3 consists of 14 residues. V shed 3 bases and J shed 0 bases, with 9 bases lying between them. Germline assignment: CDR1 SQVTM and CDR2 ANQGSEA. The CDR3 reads CSVEGLSSYNEQFF. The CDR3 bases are TGCAGCGTTGAGGGGCTTAGCTCCTACAATGAGCAGTTCTTC.

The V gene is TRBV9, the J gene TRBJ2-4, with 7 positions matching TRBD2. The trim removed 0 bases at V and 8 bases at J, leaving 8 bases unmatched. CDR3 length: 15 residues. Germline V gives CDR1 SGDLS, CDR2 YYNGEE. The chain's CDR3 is CASSVGGGRLDIQYF. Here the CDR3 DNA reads TGTGCCAGCAGCGTAGGGGGGGGACGACTAGACATTCAGTACTTC.

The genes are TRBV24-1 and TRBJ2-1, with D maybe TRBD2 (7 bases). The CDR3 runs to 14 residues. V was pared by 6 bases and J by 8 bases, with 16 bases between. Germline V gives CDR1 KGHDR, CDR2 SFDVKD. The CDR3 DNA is TGTGCCACCAGTAGAACGGGGAGGGGGGATGAGCAGTTCTTC. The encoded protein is CATSRTGRGDEQFF.

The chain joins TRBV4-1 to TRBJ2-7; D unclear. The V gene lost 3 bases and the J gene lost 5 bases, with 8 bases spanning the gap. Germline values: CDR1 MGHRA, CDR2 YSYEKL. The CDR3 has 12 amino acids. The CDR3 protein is CASSQTRNEQYF. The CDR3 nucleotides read TGCGCCAGCAGCCAGACTCGAAACGAGCAGTACTTC.

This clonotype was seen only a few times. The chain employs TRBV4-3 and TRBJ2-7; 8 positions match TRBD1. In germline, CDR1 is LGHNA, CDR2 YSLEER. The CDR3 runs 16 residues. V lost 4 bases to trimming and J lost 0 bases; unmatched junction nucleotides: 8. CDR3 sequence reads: CASSLMRDRSSYEQYF. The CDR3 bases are TGCGCCAGCAGCCTGATGAGGGACAGGAGCTCCTACGAGCAGTACTTC.

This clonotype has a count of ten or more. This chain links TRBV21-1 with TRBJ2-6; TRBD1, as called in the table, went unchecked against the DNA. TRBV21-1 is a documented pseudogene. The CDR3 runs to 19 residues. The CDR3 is CASSKERGAGYSGANVLTF. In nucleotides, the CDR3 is TGTGCCAGCAGCAAAGAGAGAGGGGCAGGGTACTCTGGGGCCAACGTCCTGACTTTC.

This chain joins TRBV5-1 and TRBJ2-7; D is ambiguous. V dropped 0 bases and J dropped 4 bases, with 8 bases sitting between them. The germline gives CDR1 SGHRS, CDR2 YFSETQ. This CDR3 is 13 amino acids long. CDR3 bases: TGCGCCAGCAGCTTGGAGACAACGTACGAGCAGTACTTC. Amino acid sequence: CASSLETTYEQYF.

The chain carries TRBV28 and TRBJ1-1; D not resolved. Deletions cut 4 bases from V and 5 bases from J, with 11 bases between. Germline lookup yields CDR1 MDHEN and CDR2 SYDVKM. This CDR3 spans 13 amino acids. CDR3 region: CASSSQAPTEAFF. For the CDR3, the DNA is TGTGCCAGCAGTTCCCAGGCTCCAACTGAAGCTTTCTTT.

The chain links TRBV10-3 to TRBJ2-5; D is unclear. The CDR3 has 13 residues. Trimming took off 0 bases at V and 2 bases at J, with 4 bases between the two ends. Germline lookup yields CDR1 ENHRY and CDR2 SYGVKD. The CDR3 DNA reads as TGTGCCATCAGTGAGTCATGGCAAGAGACCCAGTACTTC. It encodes CAISESWQETQYF.

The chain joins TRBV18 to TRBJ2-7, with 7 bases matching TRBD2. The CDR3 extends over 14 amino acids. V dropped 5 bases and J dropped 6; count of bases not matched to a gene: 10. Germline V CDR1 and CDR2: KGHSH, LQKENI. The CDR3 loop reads CASSATGGEREQYF. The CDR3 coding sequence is TGTGCCAGCTCAGCCACGGGAGGAGAGCGCGAGCAGTACTTC.

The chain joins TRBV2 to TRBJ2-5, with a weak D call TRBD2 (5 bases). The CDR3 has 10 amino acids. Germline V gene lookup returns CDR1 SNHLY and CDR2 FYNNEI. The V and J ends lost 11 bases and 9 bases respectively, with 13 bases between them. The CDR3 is CAYSRDSQYF. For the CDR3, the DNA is TGTGCCTACTCACGGGATTCCCAGTACTTC. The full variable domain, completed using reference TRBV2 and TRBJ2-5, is EPEVTQTPSHQVTQMGQEVILRCVPISNHLYFYWYRQILGQKVEFLVSFYNNEISEKSEIFDDQFSVERPDGSNFTLKIRSTKLEDSAMYFCAYSRDSQYFGPGTRLLVL.

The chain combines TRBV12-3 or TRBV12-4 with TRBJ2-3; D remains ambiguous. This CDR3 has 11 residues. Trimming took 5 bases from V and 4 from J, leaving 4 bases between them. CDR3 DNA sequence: TGTGCCAGCAGTGACCCAGATACGCAGTATTTT. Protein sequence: CASSDPDTQYF.

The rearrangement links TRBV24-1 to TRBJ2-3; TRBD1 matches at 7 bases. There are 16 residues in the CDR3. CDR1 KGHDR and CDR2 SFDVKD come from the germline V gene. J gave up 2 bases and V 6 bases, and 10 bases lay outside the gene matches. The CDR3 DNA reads TGTGCCACCAGTCTGAAAGGGGGCTCGCACACAGATACGCAGTATTTT. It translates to CATSLKGGSHTDTQYF.

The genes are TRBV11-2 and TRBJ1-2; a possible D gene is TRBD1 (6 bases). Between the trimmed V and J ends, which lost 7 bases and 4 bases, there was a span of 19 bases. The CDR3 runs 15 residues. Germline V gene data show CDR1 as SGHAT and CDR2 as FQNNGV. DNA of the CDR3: TGTGCCAGCACCATGCTCGCGGGGGCGCGCTATGGCTACACCTTC. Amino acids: CASTMLAGARYGYTF.

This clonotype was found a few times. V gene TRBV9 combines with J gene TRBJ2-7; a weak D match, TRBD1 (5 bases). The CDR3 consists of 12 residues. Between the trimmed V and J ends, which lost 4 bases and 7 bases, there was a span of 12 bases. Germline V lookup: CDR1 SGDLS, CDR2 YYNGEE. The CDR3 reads CASSPGSREQYF. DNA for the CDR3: TGTGCCAGCAGCCCAGGGTCGAGGGAGCAGTACTTC.

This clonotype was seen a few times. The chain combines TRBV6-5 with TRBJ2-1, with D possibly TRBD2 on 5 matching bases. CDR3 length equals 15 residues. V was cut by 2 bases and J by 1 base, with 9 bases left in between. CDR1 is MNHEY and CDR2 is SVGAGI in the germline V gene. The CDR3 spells CASSYVDSSYNEQFF. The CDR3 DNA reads TGTGCCAGCAGTTACGTGGACTCATCCTACAATGAGCAGTTCTTC.